This T cell receptor (beta chain) was identified in a study of immune evolution from preneoplasia to lung adenocarcinoma. Sequencing was performed with immunoSEQ multiplex PCR; in TCRdb, only in-frame clones are kept and a portion is missing. Among about 11,000 clones, around four fifths were seen once, and the ten largest hold 3% to 4%. The V and J ends lost 4 bases and 5 bases respectively, with 8 bases between them. This CDR3 contains 12 residues. Per germline, CDR1 SGHDN and CDR2 FVKESK. This TCR came from a person aged 70 to 79 with lung adenocarcinoma. V gene TRBV14 combines with J gene TRBJ1-2; D gene unclear. The material sequenced was FFPE minimally invasive lung adenocarcinoma tissue. CDR3 region: CASSLSEYGYTF. For the CDR3, the DNA is TGTGCCAGCAGCCTTTCGGAGTATGGCTACACCTTC.